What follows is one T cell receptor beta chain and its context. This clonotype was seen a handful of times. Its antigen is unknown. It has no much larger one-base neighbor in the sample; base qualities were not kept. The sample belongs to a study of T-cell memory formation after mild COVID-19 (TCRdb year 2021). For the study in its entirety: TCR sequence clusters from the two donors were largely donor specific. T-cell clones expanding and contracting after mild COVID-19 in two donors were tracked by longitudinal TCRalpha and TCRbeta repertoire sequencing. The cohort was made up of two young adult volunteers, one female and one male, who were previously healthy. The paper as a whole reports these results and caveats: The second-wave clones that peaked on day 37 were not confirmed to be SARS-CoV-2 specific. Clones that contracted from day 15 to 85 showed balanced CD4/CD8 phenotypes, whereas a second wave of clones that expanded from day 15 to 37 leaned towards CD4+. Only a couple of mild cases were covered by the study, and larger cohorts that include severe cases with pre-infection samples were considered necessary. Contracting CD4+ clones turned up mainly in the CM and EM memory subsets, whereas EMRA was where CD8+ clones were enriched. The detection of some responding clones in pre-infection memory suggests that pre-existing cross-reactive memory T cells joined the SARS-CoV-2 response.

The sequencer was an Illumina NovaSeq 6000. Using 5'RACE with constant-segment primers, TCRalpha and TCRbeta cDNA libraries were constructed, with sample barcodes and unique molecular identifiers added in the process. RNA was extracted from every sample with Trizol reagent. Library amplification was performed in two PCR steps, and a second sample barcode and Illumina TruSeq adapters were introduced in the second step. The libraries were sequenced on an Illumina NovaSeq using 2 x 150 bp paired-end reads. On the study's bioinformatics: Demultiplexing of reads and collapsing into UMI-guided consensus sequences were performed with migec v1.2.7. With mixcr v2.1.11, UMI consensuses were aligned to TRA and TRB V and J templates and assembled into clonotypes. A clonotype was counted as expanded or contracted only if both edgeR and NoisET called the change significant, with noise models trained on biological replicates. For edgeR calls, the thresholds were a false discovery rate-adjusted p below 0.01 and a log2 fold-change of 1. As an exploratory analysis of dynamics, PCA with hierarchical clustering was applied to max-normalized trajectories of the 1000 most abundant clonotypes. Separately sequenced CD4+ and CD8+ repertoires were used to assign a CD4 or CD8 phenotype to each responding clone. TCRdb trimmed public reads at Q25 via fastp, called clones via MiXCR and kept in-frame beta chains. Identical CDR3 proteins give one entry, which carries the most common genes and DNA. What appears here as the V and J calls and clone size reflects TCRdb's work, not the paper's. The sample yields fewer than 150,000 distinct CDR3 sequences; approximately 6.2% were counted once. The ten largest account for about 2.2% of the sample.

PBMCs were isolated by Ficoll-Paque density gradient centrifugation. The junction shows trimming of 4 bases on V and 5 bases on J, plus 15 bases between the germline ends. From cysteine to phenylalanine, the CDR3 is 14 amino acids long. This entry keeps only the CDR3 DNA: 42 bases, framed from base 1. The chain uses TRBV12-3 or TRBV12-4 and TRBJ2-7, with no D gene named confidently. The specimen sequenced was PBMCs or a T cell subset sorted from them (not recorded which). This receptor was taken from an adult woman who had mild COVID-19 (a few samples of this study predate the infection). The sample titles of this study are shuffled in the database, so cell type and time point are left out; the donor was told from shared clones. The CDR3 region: CASSSLSRNDEQYF. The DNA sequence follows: TGTGCCAGCAGTTCGCTTTCTAGGAACGACGAGCAGTACTTC.